One and the same sample provided the 4 T cell receptor beta chains below, sequenced in a study of blood T cell repertoires in COVID-19. TCRdb's copy holds only in-frame clones and misses some; the assay was immunoSEQ multiplex PCR. The table includes 110,000 to 150,000 clones, approximately 80% detected once. The specimen sequenced was peripheral blood. The receptor source for this set is a woman between 45 and 60 years old with acute or convalescent COVID-19.

V is TRBV6-5 and J is TRBJ1-1; 7 nucleotides align to TRBD1. V shed 6 bases, J shed 4 bases, and the junction held 5 bases outside the gene matches. The CDR3 extends over 13 amino acids. CDR1 and CDR2 from the germline V gene are MNHEY and SVGAGI. CDR3 sequence reads: CASSKQGSTEAFF. The CDR3 DNA reads as TGTGCCAGCAGCAAACAGGGGAGCACTGAAGCTTTCTTT.

The V gene is TRBV5-1, the J gene TRBJ2-3; 9 positions match TRBD1. Germline lookup yields CDR1 SGHRS and CDR2 YFSETQ. Trimming cost V 3 bases and J 6 bases; bases outside gene matches: 17. The CDR3 runs to 18 residues. The CDR3 is CASSSDKRDRAHRDTQYF. Written as DNA, the CDR3 is TGCGCCAGCAGCTCCGATAAGCGGGACAGGGCGCACCGCGATACGCAGTATTTT.

This chain connects TRBV5-4 to TRBJ1-1; D remains unclear. This CDR3 spans 14 amino acids. Trimming took off 1 base at V and 6 bases at J, with 13 bases between the two ends. Germline V lookup: CDR1 SGHNT, CDR2 YYREEE (reference sequence). The CDR3 here is CASSLSSGTAEAFF. The CDR3 nucleotides read TGTGCCAGCAGCTTGAGTTCGGGAACCGCTGAAGCTTTCTTT.

V gene TRBV28 combines with J gene TRBJ1-2, with D unclear. Germline V lookup: CDR1 MDHEN, CDR2 SYDVKM. This CDR3 has 13 residues. V lost 2 bases, J lost 8 bases, and 12 bases lay in between. The CDR3 bases are TGTGCCAGCAGTTTAGTATCTCTGAGGGGCTACACCTTC. It is translated as CASSLVSLRGYTF.